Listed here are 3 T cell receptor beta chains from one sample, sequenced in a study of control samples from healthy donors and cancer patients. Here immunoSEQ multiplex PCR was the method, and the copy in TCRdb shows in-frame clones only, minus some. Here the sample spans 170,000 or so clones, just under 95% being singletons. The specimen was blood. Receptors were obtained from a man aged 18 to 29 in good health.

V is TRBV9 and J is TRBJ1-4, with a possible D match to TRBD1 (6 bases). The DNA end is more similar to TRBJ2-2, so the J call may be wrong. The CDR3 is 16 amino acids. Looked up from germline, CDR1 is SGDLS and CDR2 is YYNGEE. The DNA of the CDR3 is TGTGCCAGCAGCGTAGCTTCAGGACAGACGATCGGGGAGCTGTTTTTT. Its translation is CASSVASGQTIGELFF.

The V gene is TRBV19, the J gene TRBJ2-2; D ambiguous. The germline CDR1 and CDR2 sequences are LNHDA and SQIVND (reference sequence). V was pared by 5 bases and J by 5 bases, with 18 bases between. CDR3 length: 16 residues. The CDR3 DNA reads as TGTGCCAGTAGTTCGGCCTTTCAGCACCTTACCGGGGAGCTGTTTTTT. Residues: CASSSAFQHLTGELFF.

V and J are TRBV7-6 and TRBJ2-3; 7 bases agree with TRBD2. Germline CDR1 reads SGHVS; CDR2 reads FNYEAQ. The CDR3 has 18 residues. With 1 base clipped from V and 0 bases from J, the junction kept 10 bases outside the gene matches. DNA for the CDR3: TGTGCCAGCAGCTTAGTTTCGGGGGGACTTGTAAGCACAGATACGCAGTATTTT. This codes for CASSLVSGGLVSTDTQYF.